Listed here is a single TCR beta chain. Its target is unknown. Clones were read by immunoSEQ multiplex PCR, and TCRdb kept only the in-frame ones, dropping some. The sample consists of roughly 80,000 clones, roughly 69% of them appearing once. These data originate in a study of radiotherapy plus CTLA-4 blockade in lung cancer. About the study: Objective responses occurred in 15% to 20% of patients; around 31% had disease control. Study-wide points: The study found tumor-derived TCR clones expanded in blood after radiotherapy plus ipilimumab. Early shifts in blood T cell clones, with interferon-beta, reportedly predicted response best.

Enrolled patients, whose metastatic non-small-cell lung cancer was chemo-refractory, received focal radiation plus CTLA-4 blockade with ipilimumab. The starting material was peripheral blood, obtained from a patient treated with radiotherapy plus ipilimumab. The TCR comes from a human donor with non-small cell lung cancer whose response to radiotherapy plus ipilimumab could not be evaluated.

CDR3 DNA: TGTGCCAGCAGTTTAGGCAGTAGCGGGGTCGAGCAGTACTTC. It encodes CASSLGSSGVEQYF. The chain combines TRBV6-5 with TRBJ2-7, with 8 bases aligning to TRBD2. Losses at the gene ends were 4 bases for V and 6 bases for J; bases not matched to a gene: 8. Looked up from germline, CDR1 is MNHEY and CDR2 is SVGAGI. The CDR3 extends over 14 amino acids.